This T cell receptor (beta chain) came from a study of T cells after yellow fever vaccination. Universal primer sites and UMIs were introduced during 5'RACE template-switching synthesis of TCR cDNA. TCRdb called the 5' RACE reads again in MiXCR, with one record for every CDR3 protein. The sample carries 200,000 to 250,000 distinct CDR3 sequences, 2.5% to 3.5% recorded once. Study-level points and caveats: By day 5 rather than day 15, the secondary response had peaked, though it was weaker. FACS-sorted repertoires might harbor abundant contaminating clonotypes from the bulk population.

CDR3 length equals 11 residues. CDR1 is DFQATT and CDR2 is SNEGSKA in the germline V gene (reference sequence). V was shortened by 6 bases and J by 9 bases, with 12 bases between the two germline ends. This clonotype was seen repeatedly, ten times or more. What it binds is not known. The material was CD4+ T cells sorted from PBMCs, obtained 10 days after the yellow fever booster vaccination. The genes are TRBV20-1 and TRBJ2-1; TRBD2 is a possible D gene (7 bases). The receptor was derived from a man aged 18 to 29 who received the YFV17D yellow fever vaccine. CDR3 in amino acids: CSAGGPGEQFF. DNA of the CDR3: TGCAGTGCGGGGGGGCCGGGTGAGCAGTTCTTC.